This is a list of T cell receptor beta chains from one sample in a study of Ad26.COV2.S vaccination and SARS-CoV-2 variants. Assay: immunoSEQ multiplex PCR; the TCRdb copy retains only in-frame clones and omits some. Seen here are about 680,000 clones, roughly 90% observed once, and the top ten hold 1.5%. This material consisted of peripheral blood, taken in a trial of Ad26.COV2.S vaccine versus placebo. These receptors originate from a person between 18 and 65 years old who received the Ad26.COV2.S COVID-19 vaccine or a placebo. Each CDR3 is given without its conserved first and last residue. D genes are given only for firm matches.

v_call,d_call,cdr3_aa
TRBV7-2,.,ASSLALTNEQF
TRBV5-8,TRBD1,ASSRGTGGDETQY
TRBV3-1/TRBV3-2,TRBD2,ASSPSLAGLKNEQY
TRBV7-9,TRBD2,ASSVRGDLSYNEQF
TRBV6-5,.,AKLFSSYNEQF
TRBV18,.,ASAVNGGRYGYT
TRBV18,.,ASSPGRDYGYT
TRBV7-9,.,ASSSRTVRYEQY
TRBV3-1/TRBV3-2,.,ASSLTRNTEAF
TRBV10-2,.,ATGRGNTEAF
TRBV19,.,ASSIRATVNSNQPQH
TRBV27,.,ASSSYSGTDTQY
TRBV2,.,ASSEPWGVGEQY
TRBV6-5,.,ASSYTPQGRNEKLF
TRBV7-9,TRBD1,ASSLVWGQGPQEQY
TRBV18,.,ASSPWDQGNEQF
TRBV7-9,.,ASSFRLRNEQF
TRBV24-1,.,ATRSNGELF
TRBV29-1,.,SVAPRVETQY
TRBV19,.,ASSIDREDTQY
TRBV4-2,TRBD1,ASSQPGQGVGNNSPLH
TRBV7-9,TRBD2,ASSSFSTSGRETQY
TRBV5-1,.,ASSSQDRQATQY
TRBV29-1,.,SGGQGLSYEQY
TRBV5-6,.,ARTGNYGYT
TRBV2,.,ASSLSSNTGELF
TRBV11-3,.,ASSLESLSTQY
TRBV6-6,.,ASSYSGLIKNIQY
TRBV24-1,.,ATPLKHEQY
TRBV6-5,TRBD1,ASRSGTGYEQY
TRBV19,.,ASSWAGALYEQY
TRBV7-2,.,ASSLLVGQGYEQY
TRBV9,.,ASSPGGGTEAF
TRBV25-1,.,ASSEFAGYGYT
TRBV27,.,ASSLGRDISTDTQY
TRBV30,TRBD1,AWSAETGGYGYT
TRBV11-2,TRBD1,ASSDSGTGGTEQF
TRBV25-1,TRBD2,ASSEWTSGRFQGETQY
TRBV4-2,TRBD2,ASSQGLAGGPNREQF
TRBV30,.,AWTLGHETQY
TRBV5-8,TRBD2,ASSFFRLAGGGTQY
TRBV12-2,.,ASRSTPGQGYSGNTIY
TRBV27,.,ASKGGPEQY
TRBV6-5,TRBD1,ASSSGQAGGTEAF
TRBV19,TRBD2,ASNSGKGRYNEQF
TRBV18,TRBD1,ASSPGQGYQPQH
TRBV6-1,TRBD1,ASSEVGTGDGYT
TRBV20-1,.,SASTYTEAF
TRBV7-9,.,ASSLTGYEQY
TRBV25-1,.,ASSVSGNGYT
TRBV12-3/TRBV12-4,.,ASSPAGVYGYT
TRBV15,.,ATSRSGSGANVLT
TRBV29-1,.,SVQVPPYEQY